The 20 T cell receptor beta chains in this list originate from one sample, sequenced in a study of T cells in Graves' hyperthyroidism and ophthalmopathy (dated by TCRdb to between 2018 and 2020). Preparation of the library involved multiplex PCR. TCRdb names Illumina HiSeq 2000 as the instrument used. TCR beta CDR3 regions were amplified from RNA transcripts. For the first round of RT-PCR on the TCR CDR3, the HTBI primer set was used together with the Qiagen OneStep RT-PCR kit. In TCRdb, the public reads were trimmed at Q25 with fastp and aligned with MiXCR, with productive beta chains retained. CDR3 protein duplicates are merged, each entry listing the most common genes and DNA. Across this sample there are more than 650,000 distinct CDR3 sequences, with approximately 14% seen only once. Roughly a tenth of the sample comes from the top ten. The specimen was blood. The source is a young woman with Graves' hyperthyroidism.

The rearrangement uses TRBV30 and TRBJ1-3, with unresolved D. The CDR3 runs 11 residues. Germline-derived CDR1 and CDR2 are GTSNPN and SVGIG (reference sequence). The V and J ends lost 0 bases and 7 bases respectively, with 4 bases between them. CDR3 in amino acids: CAWSVRNTIYF. The DNA of the CDR3 is TGTGCCTGGAGTGTACGGAACACCATATATTTT.

Only a few counts were recorded for this clonotype. This sequence joins TRBV2 and TRBJ2-1; D is unclear. CDR1 is SNHLY and CDR2 is FYNNEI in the germline V gene. Trimming took 8 bases from V and 4 from J, leaving 12 bases between them. This CDR3 region has 13 residues. The CDR3 loop reads CASLIGLYNEQFF. The CDR3 bases are TGTGCCAGCCTAATAGGCCTTTACAATGAGCAGTTCTTC.

This clonotype was picked up a small number of times. The J gene is TRBJ2-3, the V gene TRBV30; the match to TRBD1 covers 11 bases. After removal of 7 bases from V and 3 bases from J, the junction contained 9 bases not matched to a gene. Germline CDR1 GTSNPN, CDR2 SVGIG (reference sequence). CDR3 length: 15 amino acids. The CDR3 region is CALLRTGGLTDTQYF. CDR3 nucleotides: TGTGCCTTACTTCGGACAGGGGGCTTGACAGATACGCAGTATTTT. Looking up the rest from reference TRBV30 and TRBJ2-3 gives the full variable domain: SQTIHQWPATLVQPVGSPLSLECTVEGTSNPNLYWYRQAAGRGLQLLFYSVGIGQISSEVPQNLSASRPQDRQFILSSKKLLLSDSGFYLCALLRTGGLTDTQYFGPGTRLTVL.

This clonotype was seen a handful of times. The rearrangement links TRBV5-1 to TRBJ2-1; 14 bases agree with TRBD2. The CDR3 runs 18 residues. The V segment lost 3 bases and the J segment 7 bases; nucleotides outside the gene matches: 12. Germline V gene data show CDR1 as SGHRS and CDR2 as YFSETQ. CDR3 sequence reads: CASSSSLGTSGSGNEQFF. CDR3 nucleotides: TGCGCCAGCAGCTCCTCCCTTGGGACTAGCGGGAGTGGAAATGAGCAGTTCTTC.

At least ten counts were recorded for this clonotype. The rearrangement joins TRBV14 to TRBJ2-5, with D possibly TRBD2 on 6 matching bases. Per germline, CDR1 SGHDN and CDR2 FVKESK. This CDR3 contains 11 residues. V was trimmed by 3 bases and J by 7 bases, leaving 6 bases between them. CDR3 DNA sequence: TGTGCCAGCAGCCAGGGGGGGACCCAGTACTTC. This gives the protein CASSQGGTQYF. Using reference TRBV14 and TRBJ2-5 for the parts outside the CDR3, the full variable domain is EAGVTQFPSHSVIEKGQTVTLRCDPISGHDNLYWYRRVMGKEIKFLLHFVKESKQDESGMPNNRFLAERTGGTYSTLKVQPAELEDSGVYFCASSQGGTQYFGPGTRLLVL.

The chain has TRBV7-2 and TRBJ2-5; TRBD2 agrees at 7 bases. With V trimmed by 5 bases and J by 2 bases, 8 bases remained unmatched. Germline CDR1 reads SGHTA; CDR2 reads FQGNSA. The CDR3 runs 15 residues. The CDR3 bases are TGTGCCAGCAGCCGCCAAACTAGCGAACAAGAGACCCAGTACTTC. It specifies CASSRQTSEQETQYF.

The table lists this clonotype with many counts. The rearrangement joins TRBV11-3 to TRBJ2-1; 7 nucleotides align to TRBD1. The CDR3 runs 15 residues. Germline V gene lookup returns CDR1 SGHNT and CDR2 YENEEA. Losses at the gene ends were 1 base for V and 6 bases for J; bases not matched to a gene: 6. The CDR3 spells CASSLGQGQFNEQFF. CDR3 nucleotides: TGTGCCAGCAGCTTAGGACAGGGTCAATTCAATGAGCAGTTCTTC.

This rearrangement joins TRBV28 to TRBJ2-7, with 8 bases matching TRBD1. This CDR3 is 13 amino acids long. Germline V gene data show CDR1 as MDHEN and CDR2 as SYDVKM. V gave up 6 bases and J gave up 3 bases; unmatched junction bases: 4. The CDR3 DNA is TGTGCCAGCAGAGGGGGACAGGACTACGAGCAGTACTTC. Amino acids: CASRGGQDYEQYF.

The chain combines TRBV11-3 with TRBJ1-2; D is unresolved. V lost 1 base to trimming and J lost 0 bases, with 9 bases between them. Germline values: CDR1 SGHNT, CDR2 YENEEA. The CDR3 is 15 residues long. CDR3 protein: CASSLGPPTNYGYTF. CDR3 bases: TGTGCCAGCAGCTTAGGCCCCCCGACTAACTATGGCTACACCTTC. The full variable domain, completed using reference TRBV11-3 and TRBJ1-2, is EAGVVQSPRYKIIEKKQPVAFWCNPISGHNTLYWYLQNLGQGPELLIRYENEEAVDDSQLPKDRFSAERLKGVDSTLKIQPAELGDSAVYLCASSLGPPTNYGYTFGSGTRLTVV.

This clonotype was found many times. The chain's CDR3 is CASSLTRGRLSDTQYF. CDR3 sequence (DNA): TGTGCCAGCAGCTTAACACGCGGGAGGCTCTCAGATACGCAGTATTTT. The chain joins TRBV7-8 to TRBJ2-3; 8 bases align to TRBD2. The CDR3 has 16 residues. After removal of 2 bases from V and 4 bases from J, the junction contained 8 bases not matched to a gene. CDR1 is SGHVS and CDR2 is FQNEAQ in the germline V gene. Looking up the rest from reference TRBV7-8 and TRBJ2-3 gives the full variable domain: GAGVSQSPRYKVAKRGQDVALRCDPISGHVSLFWYQQALGQGPEFLTYFQNEAQLDKSGLPSDRFFAERPEGSVSTLKIQRTQQEDSAVYLCASSLTRGRLSDTQYFGPGTRLTVL.

The chain links TRBV5-1 to TRBJ2-7; D is perhaps TRBD1 (6 bases). Germline V lookup: CDR1 SGHRS, CDR2 YFSETQ. V dropped 4 bases and J dropped 2 bases, with 13 bases sitting between them. The CDR3 is 14 amino acids. CDR3 protein: CASSTDRSTYEQYF. CDR3 DNA: TGCGCCAGCAGCACTGACAGGAGTACCTACGAGCAGTACTTC. The full variable domain, completed using reference TRBV5-1 and TRBJ2-7, is KAGVTQTPRYLIKTRGQQVTLSCSPISGHRSVSWYQQTPGQGLQFLFEYFSETQRNKGNFPGRFSGRQFSNSRSEMNVSTLELGDSALYLCASSTDRSTYEQYFGPGTRLTVT.

This clonotype appeared many times. The V and J genes are TRBV30 and TRBJ1-5, with D perhaps TRBD1 (5 bases). Deletions cut 1 base from V and 0 bases from J, with 10 bases between. Germline lookup yields CDR1 GTSNPN and CDR2 SVGIG (reference sequence). The CDR3 length is 15 residues. The CDR3 DNA reads as TGTGCCTGGAGTGCAGGGCCGTATAGCAATCAGCCCCAGCATTTT. It yields the protein CAWSAGPYSNQPQHF.

This clonotype was seen ten or more times. J is TRBJ1-1 and V is TRBV3-1; D is unclear. The CDR3 is 14 amino acids. Germline CDR1 is LGHDT and CDR2 is YNNKEL (reference sequence). Trimming took off 3 bases at V and 4 bases at J, with 12 bases between the two ends. The CDR3 sequence: CASSHRGKFTEAFF. As DNA, the CDR3 is TGTGCCAGCAGCCATAGAGGGAAGTTCACTGAAGCTTTCTTT.

This clonotype turned up a few times. This sequence joins TRBV7-6 and TRBJ1-2; D is unresolved. The CDR3 is made up of 13 amino acids. Trimming removed 2 bases from V and 6 bases from J, with 10 bases in between. CDR1 SGHVS and CDR2 FNYEAQ come from the germline V gene. CDR3 DNA sequence: TGTGCCAGCAGCTTATCTGGGAACAATGGCTACACCTTC. Its translation: CASSLSGNNGYTF.

This clonotype was observed many times. The chain links TRBV6-1 to TRBJ1-2; 7 bases line up with TRBD1. Germline assignment: CDR1 MNHNS and CDR2 SASEGT. This CDR3 spans 15 amino acids. With V trimmed by 7 bases and J by 3 bases, 11 bases remained unmatched. As DNA, the CDR3 is TGTGCCAGCACGTCCCTCCAGGGGGAGGACTATGGCTACACCTTC. This gives the protein CASTSLQGEDYGYTF.

This clonotype was recorded at least ten times. The chain has TRBV6-5 and TRBJ1-1, with D perhaps matching TRBD1 (5 bases). CDR1 and CDR2 from the germline V gene are MNHEY and SVGAGI. The CDR3 covers 17 residues. V was trimmed by 2 bases and J by 3 bases, leaving 19 bases between them. The DNA for the CDR3 is TGTGCCAGCAGTTACAGGAACCCCCGGGGGGAGGACACTGAAGCTTTCTTT. As protein: CASSYRNPRGEDTEAFF.

This clonotype was observed a few times. The gene calls are TRBV7-9 and TRBJ1-2; D gene unclear. CDR1 SEHNR and CDR2 FQNEAQ come from the germline V gene (reference sequence). The V and J ends lost 5 bases and 8 bases respectively, with 12 bases between them. This CDR3 spans 12 amino acids. DNA for the CDR3: TGTGCCAGCAGCCACTTGGCGCTAGGCTACACCTTC. It is translated as CASSHLALGYTF. The whole variable domain, filled in from reference TRBV7-9 and TRBJ1-2, reads DTGVSQNPRHKITKRGQNVTFRCDPISEHNRLYWYRQTLGQGPEFLTYFQNEAQLEKSRLLSDRFSAERPKGSFSTLEIQRTEQGDSAMYLCASSHLALGYTFGSGTRLTVV.

To note about this clonotype: A much more abundant neighbour one base away suggests this may be a read error. V and J are TRBV12-3 or TRBV12-4 and TRBJ2-1; a weak D match, TRBD2 (5 bases). The CDR3 loop spans 16 amino acids. CDR3: CASSSTPDSSKNEQLF. The CDR3, as DNA: TGTGCCAGCAGTTCAACGCCGGACTCCTCTAAGAATGAGCAGCTCTTC.

This clonotype was seen a handful of times. The CDR3: CASSPMRGTDTQYF. The CDR3 DNA reads TGTGCCAGCAGCCCTATGAGGGGCACAGATACGCAGTATTTT. The V call is TRBV7-6, the J call TRBJ2-3, with a possible D match to TRBD2 (5 bases). V lost 5 bases and J lost 1, with 10 bases in between. This CDR3 spans 14 amino acids. Germline CDR1 SGHVS, CDR2 FNYEAQ.

This clonotype was seen a few times. The chain employs TRBV24-1 and TRBJ2-5, with TRBD2 as a possible D gene (6 bases). The CDR3 is 15 residues long. Germline CDR1 KGHDR, CDR2 SFDVKD. Trimming shortened V by 3 bases and J by 2 bases, and 12 bases separated the two germline ends. The CDR3 sequence is CATSDAREAQETQYF. DNA of the CDR3: TGTGCCACCAGTGATGCTAGGGAGGCTCAAGAGACCCAGTACTTC.